This T cell receptor (beta chain) was found in a study of blood T cell repertoires in COVID-19. Looking at the study overall: Both acute and convalescent COVID-19 samples were obtained from the United States, Italy and Spain. The cDNA or gDNA used as material had been derived from T cells, B-cell-depleted T cells, or PBMCs.

As originally analysed: Scientists estimated how many nucleated cells there were by amplifying reference gene primers. The repertoire was sequenced with immunoSEQ multiplex PCR; TCRdb's copy has only in-frame clones and lacks some. V, J and clone size derive from that table, while D and trimming were established from the DNA sequence. This repertoire shows under 120,000 clones, roughly 80% found once; its top ten account for approximately 22%. The CDR3 covers 17 residues. Sequencing input: peripheral blood. The rearrangement joins TRBV21-1 to TRBJ2-7; whether TRBD2, the table's D call, matches the DNA was not checked. TRBV21-1 is a known pseudogene. This TCR was sampled from a man in his sixties or seventies with active or convalescent COVID-19. Written as DNA, the CDR3 is TGTGCCAGCAGCAAAGTGACCAGGGGACTAGCGAGCTACGAGCAGTACTTC. Translated: CASSKVTRGLASYEQYF.